Only one count was recorded for the clone carrying this T cell receptor (beta chain). The target antigen is unknown. The V end lost 3 bases, the J end lost 4 bases, and 11 bases lay between the germline ends. Germline assignment: CDR1 KGHDR and CDR2 SFDVKD. The CDR3 runs to 14 residues. Data came from immunoSEQ multiplex PCR; TCRdb stores just in-frame clones and leaves some out. The table includes about 160,000 clones, about 92% detected once. The source of the sample is a study of T cell responses to AZD1222 COVID-19 vaccine. Study conclusions and caveats: Unmutated variant regions are reportedly targeted by nearly half of spike-specific TCRs. White British donors predominated, females outnumbered males, and clonal diversity was possibly underestimated. The study identified only 6 or 7 AZD1222 recipients as seropositive at baseline.

The V and J genes are TRBV24-1 and TRBJ1-2, with a possible D match to TRBD1 (6 bases). The TCR was taken from an adult in good health. Sequences were derived from peripheral blood, sampled on day 0 of MenACWY control vaccination. CDR3 DNA: TGTGCCACCAGTGATCCCGGGACAAGCTATGGCTACACCTTC. Its protein product is CATSDPGTSYGYTF.